Listed below are T cell receptor beta chains from one sample, sequenced in a study of blood T cells in healthy people across ages. TCRdb used MiXCR to reprocess the 5' RACE reads, holding one entry per CDR3 protein. The sample holds around 620,000 distinct CDR3 sequences, 27% seen once. The sample taken for sequencing was blood. These receptors all come from a woman aged 70-85 years in good health. CDR3s include the opening cysteine and the closing phenylalanine or tryptophan. Fields, in order: V gene, D gene, clone size, J gene, CDR3 protein, CDR3 DNA. The D gene is left open where the match is weak. Part of the rows lack a size; the others show once, few, many or a class for expanded clones.

TRBV7-3	TRBD2	many	TRBJ2-1	CASSLFSGVSYNEQFF	TGTGCCAGCAGCTTATTTAGCGGGGTTTCCTACAATGAGCAGTTCTTC
TRBV3-1	TRBD1	few	TRBJ1-4	CASSQLQGGEKLFF	TGTGCCAGCAGCCAATTACAGGGGGGTGAAAAACTGTTTTTT
TRBV4-2	TRBD2	NA	TRBJ2-1	CASSQDLISGGLSLNEQFF	TGTGCCAGCAGCCAAGATCTAATCAGCGGGGGGCTTAGCCTCAATGAGCAGTTCTTC
TRBV3-1	TRBD1	few	TRBJ1-5	CASSQSQGAPNQPQHF	TGTGCCAGCAGCCAGTCTCAGGGGGCCCCTAATCAGCCCCAGCATTTT
TRBV4-2	NA	NA	TRBJ2-1	CASSQFRDSSYNEQFF	TGTGCCAGCAGCCAGTTCCGGGACTCTTCCTACAATGAGCAGTTCTTC
TRBV5-4	NA	NA	TRBJ2-4	CASSHGEAKNIQYF	TGTGCCAGCAGCCACGGGGAGGCCAAAAACATTCAGTACTTC
TRBV4-2	NA	NA	TRBJ1-4	CAGSPGPREEKLFF	TGTGCCGGCAGCCCGGGACCAAGGGAGGAAAAACTGTTTTTT
TRBV21-1	NA	NA	TRBJ2-1	CASSHEDSRADNEQFF	TGTGCCAGCAGCCACGAGGACAGTAGGGCTGACAATGAGCAGTTCTTC
TRBV13	TRBD2	NA	TRBJ2-4	CASSWGTSADIQYF	TGTGCCAGCAGCTGGGGGACTAGCGCGGACATTCAGTACTTC
TRBV6-1	TRBD1	NA	TRBJ2-1	CASSDQRWDRDFNEQFF	TGTGCCAGCAGTGACCAGAGGTGGGACAGGGACTTCAATGAGCAGTTCTTC
TRBV20-1	TRBD1	NA	TRBJ1-6	CSASRDRANSPLHF	TGCAGTGCTTCCCGGGACAGGGCCAATTCACCCCTCCACTTT
TRBV9	NA	NA	TRBJ1-2	CASSVGVGDGSYTF	TGTGCCAGCAGCGTAGGGGTCGGGGACGGGAGCTACACCTTC
TRBV20-1	TRBD2	few	TRBJ2-3	CSARGGGSTDTQYF	TGCAGTGCTAGAGGGGGGGGTAGCACAGATACGCAGTATTTT
TRBV20-1	TRBD2	NA	TRBJ2-5	CSAYGLAGDRQQETQYF	TGCAGTGCCTATGGACTAGCGGGAGATCGCCAACAAGAGACCCAGTACTTC
TRBV5-1	TRBD1	NA	TRBJ1-2	CASKWDRGNYGYTF	TGCGCCAGCAAATGGGACAGAGGGAACTATGGCTACACCTTC
TRBV7-2	NA	NA	TRBJ1-5	CASSPGGQWGQPQHF	TGTGCCAGCAGCCCGGGGGGACAATGGGGTCAGCCCCAGCATTTT
TRBV7-2	NA	few	TRBJ1-2	CASSATLSGDGYTF	TGTGCCAGCAGCGCCACCCTGAGTGGAGATGGCTACACCTTC
TRBV6-1	NA	NA	TRBJ1-1	CASIPSWTEAFF	TGTGCCAGCATCCCCTCCTGGACTGAAGCTTTCTTT
TRBV5-1	TRBD1	NA	TRBJ2-1	CASSAGQGTYNEQFF	TGCGCCAGCAGCGCGGGACAGGGGACCTACAATGAGCAGTTCTTC
TRBV28	TRBD1	NA	TRBJ1-2	CASSLSTGPNIYGYTF	TGTGCCAGCAGTTTATCGACAGGGCCGAACATCTATGGCTACACCTTC
TRBV11-3	NA	NA	TRBJ1-1	CASSFRPGDTEAFF	TGCGCCAGCAGCTTTAGACCAGGGGACACTGAAGCTTTCTTT